The clone carrying this TCR beta chain appeared a few times. Its antigen is as yet unknown. With 5 bases removed from V and 7 bases from J, the gap between germline ends came to 11 bases. Germline V gene lookup returns CDR1 MNHEY and CDR2 SMNVEV (reference sequence). The CDR3 contains 12 residues. Using a J-beta primer mix together with a sample-barcoded 5' primer, a second PCR was run for roughly 6 to 12 cycles. From the 5' RACE reads, TCRdb called clonotypes with MiXCR, one entry per CDR3 protein. The repertoire holds 600,000 or so distinct CDR3 sequences, 20% to 25% seen once, with roughly 3.4% in the top ten. This sample was included in a study of blood T cells in healthy people across ages. Regarding the study as a whole: No one knew whether donors had CMV, which possibly confounded expanded clonotype changes.

This chain links TRBV27 with TRBJ1-1, with no clear D. Sample: blood. The receptor comes from a man aged 65 to 79 in good health. CDR3 bases: TGTGCCAGCAGTCCCCAGGTGGGTGAAGCTTTCTTT. Its translation is CASSPQVGEAFF.